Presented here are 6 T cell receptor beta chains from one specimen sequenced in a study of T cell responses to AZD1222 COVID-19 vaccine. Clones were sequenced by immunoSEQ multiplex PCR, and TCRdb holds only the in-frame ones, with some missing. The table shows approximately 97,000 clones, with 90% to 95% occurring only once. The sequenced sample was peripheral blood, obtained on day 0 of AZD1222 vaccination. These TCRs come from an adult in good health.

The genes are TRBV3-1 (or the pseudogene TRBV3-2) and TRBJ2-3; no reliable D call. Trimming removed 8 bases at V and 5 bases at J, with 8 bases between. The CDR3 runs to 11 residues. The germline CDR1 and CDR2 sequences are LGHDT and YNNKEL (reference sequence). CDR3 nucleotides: TGTGCCAGCCAGGCGGAAGATACGCAGTATTTT. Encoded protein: CASQAEDTQYF.

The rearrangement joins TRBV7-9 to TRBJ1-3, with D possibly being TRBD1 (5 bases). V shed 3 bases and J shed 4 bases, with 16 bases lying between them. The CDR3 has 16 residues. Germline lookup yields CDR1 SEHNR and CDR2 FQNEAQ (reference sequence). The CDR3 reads CASSFPGQARGNTIYF. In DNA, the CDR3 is TGTGCCAGCAGCTTCCCGGGGCAAGCAAGAGGAAACACCATATATTTT. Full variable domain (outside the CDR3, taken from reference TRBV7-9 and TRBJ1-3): DTGVSQNPRHKITKRGQNVTFRCDPISEHNRLYWYRQTLGQGPEFLTYFQNEAQLEKSRLLSDRFSAERPKGSFSTLEIQRTEQGDSAMYLCASSFPGQARGNTIYFGEGSWLTVV.

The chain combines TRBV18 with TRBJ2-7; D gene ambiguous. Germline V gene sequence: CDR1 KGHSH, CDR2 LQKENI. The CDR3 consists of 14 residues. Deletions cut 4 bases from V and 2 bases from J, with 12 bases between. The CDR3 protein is CASSLRTDPYEQYF. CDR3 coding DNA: TGTGCCAGCTCACTACGGACGGACCCCTACGAGCAGTACTTC.

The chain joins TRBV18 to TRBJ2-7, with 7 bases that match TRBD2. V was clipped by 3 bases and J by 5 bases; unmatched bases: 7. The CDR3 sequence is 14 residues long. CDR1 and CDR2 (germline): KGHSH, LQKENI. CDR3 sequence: CASSPRAGFHEQYF. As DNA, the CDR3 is TGTGCCAGCTCACCGAGAGCGGGGTTCCACGAGCAGTACTTC.

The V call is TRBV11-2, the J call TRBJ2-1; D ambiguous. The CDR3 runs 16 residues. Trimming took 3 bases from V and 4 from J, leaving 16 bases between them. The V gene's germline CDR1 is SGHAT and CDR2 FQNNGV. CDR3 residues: CASSFLFFSTYNEQFF. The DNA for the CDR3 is TGTGCCAGCAGCTTTCTTTTCTTTTCAACTTACAATGAGCAGTTCTTC.

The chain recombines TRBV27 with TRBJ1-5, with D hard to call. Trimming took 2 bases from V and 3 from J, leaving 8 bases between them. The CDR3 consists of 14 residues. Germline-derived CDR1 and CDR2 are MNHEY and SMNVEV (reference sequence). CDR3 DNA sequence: TGTGCCAGCAGTTTAAATGAGGACAATCAGCCCCAGCATTTT. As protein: CASSLNEDNQPQHF.